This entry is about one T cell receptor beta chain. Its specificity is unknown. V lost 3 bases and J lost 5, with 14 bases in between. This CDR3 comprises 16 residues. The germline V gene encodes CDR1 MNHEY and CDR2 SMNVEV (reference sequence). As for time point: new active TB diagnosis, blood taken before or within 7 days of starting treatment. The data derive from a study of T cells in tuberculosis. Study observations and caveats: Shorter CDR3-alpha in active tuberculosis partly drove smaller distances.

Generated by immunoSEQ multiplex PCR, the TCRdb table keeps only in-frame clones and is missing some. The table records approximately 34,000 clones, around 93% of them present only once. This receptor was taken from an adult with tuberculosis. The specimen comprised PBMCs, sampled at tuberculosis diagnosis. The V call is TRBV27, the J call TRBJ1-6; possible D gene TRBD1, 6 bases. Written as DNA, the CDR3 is TGTGCCAGCAGTTTCTCTGGGGCAGGGGATAATTCACCCCTCCACTTT. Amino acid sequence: CASSFSGAGDNSPLHF.